A selection of T cell receptor beta chains follows, all from one sample in a study of T cells in Graves' hyperthyroidism and ophthalmopathy. TCRdb used MiXCR to reprocess the multiplex PCR reads, holding one entry per CDR3 protein. The data show about 640,000 distinct CDR3 sequences, about a fifth seen once. Material: blood. These TCRs come from a man under 40 with Graves' ophthalmopathy. Both conserved end residues are part of each CDR3. A D gene is named only where the DNA matches it firmly. Clone size is stated in some rows and not others, as once, few, many or a class when expanded.

CDR3nt,CDR3aa,j_gene,v_gene,d_gene,abundance
TGTGCCAGCAGTGCCACACACGGCCTCTCTGGGGCCAACGTCCTGACTTTC,CASSATHGLSGANVLTF,TRBJ2-6,TRBV6-1,NA,few
TGCGCCAGCAGCTCCCAGACTAGTAAGGACGAGCAGTACTTC,CASSSQTSKDEQYF,TRBJ2-7,TRBV4-1,NA,few
TGTGCCTGGAGGACAGGGTTCAACACCGGGGAGCTGTTTTTT,CAWRTGFNTGELFF,TRBJ2-2,TRBV30,TRBD1,few
TGCAGTGCACAGGGGAGCACAGATACGCAGTATTTT,CSAQGSTDTQYF,TRBJ2-3,TRBV20-1,TRBD1,many
TGCAGTGCTCGTCGGCGCGCGGGGATGCGGCAGCCCCAGCATTTT,CSARRRAGMRQPQHF,TRBJ1-5,TRBV20-1,NA,NA
TGTGCCAGCAGCCCAGGGCTCCTCATTGACACCGGGGAGCTGTTTTTT,CASSPGLLIDTGELFF,TRBJ2-2,TRBV19,NA,few
TGTGCCAGCAGCCCCGGCCCCCTAGCGGGTCGAACCTACGAGCAGTACTTC,CASSPGPLAGRTYEQYF,TRBJ2-7,TRBV7-3,TRBD2,many
TGTGCCAGCAGCTCCCTACTAGCGGGAGGCAAAGCCGGGGAGCTGTTTTTT,CASSSLLAGGKAGELFF,TRBJ2-2,TRBV7-6,TRBD2,NA
TGTGCCACCTTTCGGCAGGGAACAGAGACCCAGTACTTC,CATFRQGTETQYF,TRBJ2-5,TRBV6-1,NA,NA
TGTGCCAGCAGCTCAAACGCCGGGACTAGCGGGAGGCAGACCTACGAGCAGTACTTC,CASSSNAGTSGRQTYEQYF,TRBJ2-7,TRBV7-2,TRBD2,many
TGTGCCACCAGCAGAGAATGGGCGGGAGCGTCCACAGATACGCAGTATTTT,CATSREWAGASTDTQYF,TRBJ2-3,TRBV15,TRBD2,NA
TGTGCCTGGAGTCACAGGGGAGGAACCGGGGAGCTGTTTTTT,CAWSHRGGTGELFF,TRBJ2-2,TRBV30,NA,few
TGTGCCAGCAGCTTAGCGCGGGGGGGACCCTACGAGCAGTACTTC,CASSLARGGPYEQYF,TRBJ2-7,TRBV11-2,TRBD2,many
TGTGCCAGCAGTTACTCGACTTGGAACACCGGGGAGCTGTTTTTT,CASSYSTWNTGELFF,TRBJ2-2,TRBV6-2/TRBV6-3,NA,few
TGCGCCAGCAGCCAAAGGACTAGCGGGATCTACGAGCAGTACTTC,CASSQRTSGIYEQYF,TRBJ2-7,TRBV5-1,TRBD2,few
TGCAGTGCTAGAGTCCCTGGCCCGGGCGAGCAGTACTTC,CSARVPGPGEQYF,TRBJ2-7,TRBV20-1,NA,NA
TGTGCCTGGAAGGGTGGGGGCCCCGAGCAGTACTTC,CAWKGGGPEQYF,TRBJ2-7,TRBV30,NA,few
TGTGCCAGCAGCCAAGTTCACACCGGGGAGCTGTTTTTT,CASSQVHTGELFF,TRBJ2-2,TRBV3-1,NA,NA
TGTGCCAGCAGTTACTCGATTTCCGGGGAATCCTACAATGAGCAGTTCTTC,CASSYSISGESYNEQFF,TRBJ2-1,TRBV6-2/TRBV6-3,NA,NA
TGTGCCAGTAGTATGGCTAGCGGACTCACAGATACGCAGTATTTT,CASSMASGLTDTQYF,TRBJ2-3,TRBV19,TRBD2,NA
TGTGCCAGCAAACAGGATCAAAAGACCCAGTACTTC,CASKQDQKTQYF,TRBJ2-5,TRBV2,NA,NA
TGCAGCGGCAGACAGGGGGACAACACTGAAGCTTTCTTT,CSGRQGDNTEAFF,TRBJ1-1,TRBV29-1,TRBD1,few
TGTGCCAGCAGTGAAGCGGGGACCAATCAGCCCCAGCATTTT,CASSEAGTNQPQHF,TRBJ1-5,TRBV2,NA,many
TGTGCCATTTCTTCTGGAAACACCATATATTTT,CAISSGNTIYF,TRBJ1-3,TRBV18,NA,few
TGTGCCAGCTCACGAGATCTGCGGGGAAACACCATATATTTT,CASSRDLRGNTIYF,TRBJ1-3,TRBV18,NA,few
TGTGCCAGCAGTTTAGGGAGGGGTGAAAAACTGTTTTTT,CASSLGRGEKLFF,TRBJ1-4,TRBV27,NA,NA
TGTGCCAGCAGCCCTCTAGGACGGCAAAATCAGCCCCAGCATTTT,CASSPLGRQNQPQHF,TRBJ1-5,TRBV7-2,NA,NA
TGTGCCAGCAGCCCTAATTATAGTTTGGCGAAGCTGTTTTTT,CASSPNYSLAKLFF,TRBJ2-2,TRBV11-2,NA,once
TGTGCCAGCTCACCACGGGCGGGATCTACGGATGAGCAGTTCTTC,CASSPRAGSTDEQFF,TRBJ2-1,TRBV18,NA,few
TGCGCCAGCAGCCAGGCTCCGGGACAGGGGGGGAACGAGCAGTACTTC,CASSQAPGQGGNEQYF,TRBJ2-7,TRBV4-1,TRBD1,NA
TGTGCCAGCAGCTTAGAAGCGCCAACTACCTACGAGCAGTACTTC,CASSLEAPTTYEQYF,TRBJ2-7,TRBV11-2,NA,many